This TCR beta chain originates from a study of blood T cells in healthy people across ages. General study results and limits: Comparison with aged donors showed that long-lived donors had more naive CD4+ cells and higher diversity. Higher naive T cell percentage went strongly together with higher TCR beta diversity.

Peripheral blood samples of roughly 9.8 milliliters were drawn from each donor. Regarding this clonotype: Its target is unknown.

The CDR3 runs to 15 residues. The germline V gene has CDR1 SGHTA and CDR2 FQGNSA. Trimming stripped 2 bases from V and 5 bases from J, with 15 bases between. Primers used in a second PCR of about 7 to 12 cycles were a sample-barcoded 5' primer and a J-beta primer mix. Using its own MiXCR run on the 5' RACE reads, TCRdb lists one record per CDR3 protein. The sample includes nearly 1 million distinct CDR3 sequences, roughly half of them seen just once. This clonotype originated in a woman aged 55-70 years in good health. The source material was blood. V usage is TRBV7-2 and J usage is TRBJ2-5; D call uncertain. CDR3 nucleotides: TGTGCCAGCAGCTTAAAGTTCCTGGCCGGGGAGACCCAGTACTTC. Translated, it gives CASSLKFLAGETQYF.